These T cell receptor beta chains were read from a single sample in a study of T cell responses to AZD1222 COVID-19 vaccine. Assay: immunoSEQ multiplex PCR; the TCRdb copy retains only in-frame clones and omits some. The sample lists under 200,000 clones, more than 90% occurring once. The sequences come from peripheral blood, collected 28 days after the second dose of the MenACWY control vaccine. These receptors all come from an adult who received the MenACWY meningococcal vaccine as a control. The CDR3 runs from the conserved cysteine through the conserved F or W. The order of the fields is V gene, D gene, J gene, clone size, CDR3 DNA, CDR3 protein. The D gene is left open where the match is weak. Size is omitted from some rows. Given values are once, few, many or a class for expanded clones.

>TRBV14|TRBD2|TRBJ2-1|.
TGTGCCAGCAGCCCATTAGCGGGAGGGCCCCTCAATGAGCAGTTCTTC
CASSPLAGGPLNEQFF
>TRBV18|TRBD1|TRBJ1-5|.
TGTGCCAGCTCGCCAGGGACAGGTAGTAATCAGCCCCAGCATTTT
CASSPGTGSNQPQHF
>TRBV9|.|TRBJ1-2|once
TGTGCCAGCAGCGCGGATGGCGGTAACTATGGCTACACCTTC
CASSADGGNYGYTF
>TRBV28|.|TRBJ1-1|.
TGTGCCAGCAGTGAGGCCCTGCGCGCTTTCTTT
CASSEALRAFF
>TRBV5-1|TRBD1|TRBJ1-1|.
TGCGCCAGCAGCGATCGACAGGGGGTTTTGAACACTGAAGCTTTCTTT
CASSDRQGVLNTEAFF
>TRBV6-4|.|TRBJ1-5|.
TGTGCCAGCAGTGAGGAGCTCAATCAGCCCCAGCATTTT
CASSEELNQPQHF
>TRBV3-1/TRBV3-2|TRBD1|TRBJ1-1|once
TGTGCCAGCAGCCGAGACACAGGGGCTGAAGCTTTCTTT
CASSRDTGAEAFF
>TRBV6-5|.|TRBJ2-7|.
TGTGCCAGCAGTTTAGGGGGGCGAAAGGAGCAGTACTTC
CASSLGGRKEQYF
>TRBV11-3|.|TRBJ2-7|.
TGTGCCAGCAGCCCGCGACACGACGAGCAGTACTTC
CASSPRHDEQYF
>TRBV9|TRBD2|TRBJ2-1|.
TGTGCCAGCAGCGTCCGGACTAGCGCCGACAATGAGCAGTTCTTC
CASSVRTSADNEQFF
>TRBV5-1|.|TRBJ2-1|.
TGCGCCAGCAGCGCTGACAGCGGTGGGAGTATTGGAAGGGATGAGCAGTTCTTC
CASSADSGGSIGRDEQFF
>TRBV20-1|TRBD2|TRBJ2-7|.
TGCAGTGCTAGTTTCGGCGGGAGCTCCTACGAGCAGTACTTC
CSASFGGSSYEQYF
>TRBV7-2|.|TRBJ2-7|.
TGTGCCAGCAGCCCCTTCGCTGGAGAGGGCTACGAGCAGTACTTC
CASSPFAGEGYEQYF
>TRBV6-1|.|TRBJ2-7|.
TGTGCCAGCAGTGAAGTGGCCGACTCCTACGAGCAGTACTTC
CASSEVADSYEQYF
>TRBV4-3|TRBD2|TRBJ2-5|.
TGCGCCAGCAGCCAAGGGATCGGAGCGGGGGAAGAGACCCAGTACTTC
CASSQGIGAGEETQYF
>TRBV9|.|TRBJ2-6|.
TGTGCCAGCAGCCCGTGGACGCTGGGGGCCAACGTCCTGACTTTC
CASSPWTLGANVLTF
>TRBV5-6|TRBD1|TRBJ1-2|.
TGTGCCAGCGCCCCGGGACAGAACTATGGCTACACCTTC
CASAPGQNYGYTF
>TRBV19|TRBD1|TRBJ1-4|.
TGTGCCAGTAGTAGACAGGGAGAAAAACTGTTTTTT
CASSRQGEKLFF
>TRBV24-1|.|TRBJ2-3|once
TGTGCCACCAGTGATCAAGCCCAGGCGGGCACAGATACGCAGTATTTT
CATSDQAQAGTDTQYF
>TRBV27|.|TRBJ2-5|.
TGTGCCAGCAGTATCGATTACGGCCCTCAAGAGACCCAGTACTTC
CASSIDYGPQETQYF
>TRBV7-9|.|TRBJ2-7|.
TGTGCCAGCAGCCTCGCCAACCGGGACCGAGCCTACGAGCAGTACTTC
CASSLANRDRAYEQYF
>TRBV7-2|TRBD2|TRBJ2-6|.
TGTGCCAGCAGCCAAAAAGGGCGGGAGGGTCTCTCTGGGGCCAACGTCCTGACTTTC
CASSQKGREGLSGANVLTF
>TRBV6-6|TRBD2|TRBJ2-1|.
TGTGCCAGCGAAACCGGGGGGGAGGGGGAGCAGTTCTTC
CASETGGEGEQFF
>TRBV11-3|.|TRBJ1-3|.
TGTGCCAGCAGCTTAGTCACCGACAGAAGAGGAAACACCATATATTTT
CASSLVTDRRGNTIYF